This T cell receptor beta chain was recorded in a study of CD8+ T cells in alopecia areata. Reverse transcribed after extraction, RNA yielded cDNA as the sequencing template. Using immunoSEQ multiplex PCR, the repertoire was profiled, and TCRdb retains in-frame clones only, with some absent. The repertoire holds 95,000 to 110,000 clones, with approximately 60% as singletons. The CDR3 has 17 residues. The germline V gene has CDR1 SGHTA and CDR2 FQGNSA. Trimming at V came to 1 base and at J to 2 bases, leaving 6 bases not matched to a gene. V is TRBV7-2 and J is TRBJ2-5, with 11 bases matching TRBD2. The sequence came from a human donor in good health. Material for sequencing was CD4+ T cells sorted from blood. The CDR3 is CASSLGALAGGQETQYF. DNA of the CDR3: TGTGCCAGCAGCTTAGGCGCTCTAGCGGGGGGACAAGAGACCCAGTACTTC.